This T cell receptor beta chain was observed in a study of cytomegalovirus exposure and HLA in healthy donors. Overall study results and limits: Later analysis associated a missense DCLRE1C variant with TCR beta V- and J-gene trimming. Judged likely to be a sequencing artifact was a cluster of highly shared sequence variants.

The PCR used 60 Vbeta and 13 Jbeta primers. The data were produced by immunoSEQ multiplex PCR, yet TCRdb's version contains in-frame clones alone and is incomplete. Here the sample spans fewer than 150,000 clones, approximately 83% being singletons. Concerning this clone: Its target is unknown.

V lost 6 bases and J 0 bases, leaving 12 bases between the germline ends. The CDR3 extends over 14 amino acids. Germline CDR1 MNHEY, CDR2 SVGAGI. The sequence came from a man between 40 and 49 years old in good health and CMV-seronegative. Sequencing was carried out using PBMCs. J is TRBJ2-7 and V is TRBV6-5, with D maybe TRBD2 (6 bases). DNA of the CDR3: TGTGCCAGCAGAAGGGACTCCAGCTCCTACGAGCAGTACTTC. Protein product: CASRRDSSSYEQYF.